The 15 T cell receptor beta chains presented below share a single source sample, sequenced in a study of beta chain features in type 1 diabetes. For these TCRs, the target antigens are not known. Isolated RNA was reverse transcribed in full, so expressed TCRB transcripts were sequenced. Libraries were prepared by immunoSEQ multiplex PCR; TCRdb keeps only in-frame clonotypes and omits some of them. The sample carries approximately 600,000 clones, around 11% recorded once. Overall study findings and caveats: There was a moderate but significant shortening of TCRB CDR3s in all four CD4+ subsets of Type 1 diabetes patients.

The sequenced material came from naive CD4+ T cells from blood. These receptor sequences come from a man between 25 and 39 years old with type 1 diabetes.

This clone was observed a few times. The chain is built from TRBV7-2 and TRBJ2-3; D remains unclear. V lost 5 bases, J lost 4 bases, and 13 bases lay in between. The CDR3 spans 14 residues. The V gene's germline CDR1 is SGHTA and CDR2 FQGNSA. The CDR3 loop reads CASSRAPGADTQYF. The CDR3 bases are TGTGCCAGCAGCAGGGCCCCTGGCGCAGATACGCAGTATTTT.

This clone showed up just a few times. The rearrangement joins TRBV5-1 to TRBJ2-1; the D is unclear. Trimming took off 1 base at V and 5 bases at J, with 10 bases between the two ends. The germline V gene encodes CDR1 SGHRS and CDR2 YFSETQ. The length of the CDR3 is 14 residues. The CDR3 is CASSLLEKNNEQFF. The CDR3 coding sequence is TGCGCCAGCAGCTTGCTCGAAAAAAACAATGAGCAGTTCTTC.

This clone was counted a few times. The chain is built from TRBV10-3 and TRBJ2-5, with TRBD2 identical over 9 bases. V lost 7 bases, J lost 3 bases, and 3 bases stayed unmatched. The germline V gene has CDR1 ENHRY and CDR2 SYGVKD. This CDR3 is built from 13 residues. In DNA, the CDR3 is TGTGCCATCAAACCTAGCGGGGAAGAGACCCAGTACTTC. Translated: CAIKPSGEETQYF.

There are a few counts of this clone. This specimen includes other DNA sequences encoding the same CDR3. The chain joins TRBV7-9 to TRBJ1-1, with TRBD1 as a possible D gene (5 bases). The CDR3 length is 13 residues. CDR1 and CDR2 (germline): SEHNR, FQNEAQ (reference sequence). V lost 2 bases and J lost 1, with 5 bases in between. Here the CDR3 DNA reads TGTGCCAGCAGCTTACAGGGGAACACTGAAGCTTTCTTT. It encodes CASSLQGNTEAFF.

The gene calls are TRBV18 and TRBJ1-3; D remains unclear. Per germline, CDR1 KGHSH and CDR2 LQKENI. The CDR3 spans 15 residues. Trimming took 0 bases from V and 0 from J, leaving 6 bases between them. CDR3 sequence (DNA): TGTGCCAGCTCACCACCGTCATTCTCTGGAAACACCATATATTTT. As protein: CASSPPSFSGNTIYF.

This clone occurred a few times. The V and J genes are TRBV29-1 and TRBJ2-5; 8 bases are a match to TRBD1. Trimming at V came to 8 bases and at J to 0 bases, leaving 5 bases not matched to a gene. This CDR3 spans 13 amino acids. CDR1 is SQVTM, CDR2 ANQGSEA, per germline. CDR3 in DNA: TGCAGCTCAACAGGGGGATACCAAGAGACCCAGTACTTC. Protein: CSSTGGYQETQYF.

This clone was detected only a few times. The CDR3, as DNA: TGTGCCACCTCTGTGGGGGGCAACTATGGCTACACCTTC. This encodes CATSVGGNYGYTF. The chain links TRBV10-3 to TRBJ1-2, with TRBD1 as a possible D gene (6 bases). CDR3 length equals 13 residues. V was clipped by 10 bases and J by 2 bases, with 14 bases between them. Germline CDR1 ENHRY, CDR2 SYGVKD.

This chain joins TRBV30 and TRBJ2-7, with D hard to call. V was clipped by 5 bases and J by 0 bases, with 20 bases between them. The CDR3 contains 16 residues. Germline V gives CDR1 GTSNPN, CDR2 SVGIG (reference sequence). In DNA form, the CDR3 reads TGTGCCTGGGAAAGCGATGGACGAAAGAGCTCCTACGAGCAGTACTTC. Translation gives CAWESDGRKSSYEQYF.

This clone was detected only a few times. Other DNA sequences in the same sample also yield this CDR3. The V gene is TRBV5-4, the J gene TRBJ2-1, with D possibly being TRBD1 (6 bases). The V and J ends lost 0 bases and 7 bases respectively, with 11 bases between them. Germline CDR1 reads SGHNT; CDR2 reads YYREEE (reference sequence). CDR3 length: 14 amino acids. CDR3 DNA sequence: TGTGCCAGCAGCTTGGATCAGGGGTATAATGAGCAGTTCTTC. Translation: CASSLDQGYNEQFF.

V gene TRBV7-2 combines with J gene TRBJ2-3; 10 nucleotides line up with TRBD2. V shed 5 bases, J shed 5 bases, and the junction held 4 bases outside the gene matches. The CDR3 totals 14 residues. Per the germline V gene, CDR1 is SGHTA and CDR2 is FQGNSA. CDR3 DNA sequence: TGTGCCAGCAGCCTTAGCGGGGGGCAAGATACGCAGTATTTT. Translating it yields CASSLSGGQDTQYF.

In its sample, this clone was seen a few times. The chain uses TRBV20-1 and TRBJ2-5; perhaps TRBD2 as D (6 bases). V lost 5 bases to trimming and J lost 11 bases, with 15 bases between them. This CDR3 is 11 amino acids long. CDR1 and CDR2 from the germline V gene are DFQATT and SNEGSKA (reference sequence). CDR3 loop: CSAFATREQYF. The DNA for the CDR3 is TGCAGTGCTTTTGCCACACGGGAGCAGTACTTC.

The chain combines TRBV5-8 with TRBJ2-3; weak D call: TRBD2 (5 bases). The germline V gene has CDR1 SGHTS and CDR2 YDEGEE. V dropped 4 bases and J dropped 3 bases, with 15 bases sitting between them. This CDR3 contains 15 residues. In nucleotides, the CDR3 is TGTGCCAGCAGCCTACTAGGTTTTTGGACAGATACGCAGTATTTT. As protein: CASSLLGFWTDTQYF.

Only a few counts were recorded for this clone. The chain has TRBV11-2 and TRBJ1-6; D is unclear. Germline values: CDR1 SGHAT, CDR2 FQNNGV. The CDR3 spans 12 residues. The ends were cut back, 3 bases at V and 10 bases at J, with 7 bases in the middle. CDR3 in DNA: TGTGCCAGCAGCTTCTGGTCGTCACCCCTCCACTTT. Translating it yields CASSFWSSPLHF.

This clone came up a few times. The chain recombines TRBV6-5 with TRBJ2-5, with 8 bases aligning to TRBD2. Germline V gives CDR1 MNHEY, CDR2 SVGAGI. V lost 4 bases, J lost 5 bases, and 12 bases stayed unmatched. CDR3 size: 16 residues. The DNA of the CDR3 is TGTGCCAGCAGTTTCGGACTAGCCGGGGATTATGAGACCCAGTACTTC. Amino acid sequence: CASSFGLAGDYETQYF.

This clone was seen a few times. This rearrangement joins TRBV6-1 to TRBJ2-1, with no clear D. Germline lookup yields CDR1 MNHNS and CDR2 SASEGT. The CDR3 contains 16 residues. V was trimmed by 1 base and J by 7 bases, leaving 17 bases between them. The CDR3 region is CASSEDVSVGKNEQFF. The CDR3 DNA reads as TGTGCCAGCAGTGAAGACGTAAGCGTCGGCAAGAATGAGCAGTTCTTC.